These T cell receptor beta chains were read from a single sample in a study of blood T cell repertoires in COVID-19. Produced via immunoSEQ multiplex PCR; TCRdb's table is partial and in-frame only. The sample holds more than 120,000 clones; roughly 86% are singletons and the top ten take over 0.8%. Specimen: peripheral blood. These receptors were taken from a woman in her forties or fifties with acute or convalescent COVID-19. The CDR3 runs from the conserved cysteine through the conserved F or W. A D gene is named only where the DNA matches it firmly. Size tells how often a clone was seen (once, few, many) or the class of an expanded clone, and some rows leave it out.

TRBJ2-7 TRBV7-2 once NA CASSHTGYYEQYF TGTGCCAGCAGCCACACAGGCTACTACGAGCAGTACTTC
TRBJ1-1 TRBV19 NA TRBD1 CASSGRPGQMNTEAFF TGTGCCAGTAGTGGCCGTCCGGGACAGATGAACACTGAAGCTTTCTTT
TRBJ2-1 TRBV11-2 NA NA CASSLDLTNEQFF TGTGCCAGCAGCTTAGATCTGACTAATGAGCAGTTCTTC
TRBJ1-2 TRBV6-2/TRBV6-3 many TRBD1 CASSTRQGMGGYTF TGTGCCAGCAGTACCCGACAGGGTATGGGCGGCTACACCTTC
TRBJ1-2 TRBV2 NA NA CASSEQGTYGYTF TGTGCCAGCAGTGAACAGGGAACCTATGGCTACACCTTC
TRBJ2-1 TRBV24-1 NA TRBD1 CATSVRQGRYNEQFF TGTGCCACCAGTGTCAGACAGGGGAGATACAATGAGCAGTTCTTC
TRBJ1-2 TRBV5-5 NA NA CASSQTDTGGYTF TGTGCCAGCAGCCAGACGGACACCGGTGGCTACACCTTC
TRBJ2-5 TRBV19 NA TRBD1 CASSAGTGPETQYF TGTGCCAGTAGCGCCGGGACAGGTCCAGAGACCCAGTACTTC
TRBJ2-1 TRBV19 NA NA CASSMNSGSYNEQFF TGTGCCAGTAGTATGAATTCCGGGTCCTACAATGAGCAGTTCTTC
TRBJ1-5 TRBV2 NA NA CASREDSSVGNQPQHF TGTGCCAGCAGAGAGGACTCTTCTGTTGGCAATCAGCCCCAGCATTTT
TRBJ1-2 TRBV30 NA TRBD1 CAWSLQGNYGYTF TGTGCCTGGAGCCTACAGGGGAACTATGGCTACACCTTC
TRBJ1-2 TRBV11-2 NA NA CASSLGLGGDYGYTF TGTGCCAGCAGCTTAGGACTAGGGGGGGACTATGGCTACACCTTC
TRBJ1-1 TRBV11-3 few NA CASSFTGNTEAFF TGTGCCAGCAGCTTCACAGGGAACACTGAAGCTTTCTTT
TRBJ2-1 TRBV25-1 NA TRBD2 CASSEWGTSGSDEQFF TGTGCCAGCAGTGAGTGGGGGACTAGCGGGAGTGATGAGCAGTTCTTC
TRBJ2-1 TRBV7-8 NA TRBD2 CASSSRISGSEQFF TGTGCCAGCAGCTCGAGGATTAGCGGGAGTGAGCAGTTCTTC
TRBJ1-1 TRBV5-1 once TRBD1 CASSLVDRENTEAFF TGCGCCAGCAGCTTGGTGGACAGGGAAAACACTGAAGCTTTCTTT
TRBJ1-2 TRBV3-1/TRBV3-2 NA TRBD1 CASSQSRGTGTYTF TGTGCCAGCAGCCAAAGCCGGGGGACAGGGACTTACACCTTC
TRBJ2-3 TRBV10-3 few NA CAIGPDSTDTQYF TGTGCCATCGGTCCAGATAGCACAGATACGCAGTATTTT
TRBJ1-1 TRBV19 NA NA CASSIGQGNTEAFF TGTGCCAGTAGTATCGGGCAGGGGAACACTGAAGCTTTCTTT
TRBJ1-6 TRBV29-1 NA TRBD1 CSVAIQGTVNSPLHF TGCAGCGTTGCTATACAAGGGACAGTGAATTCACCCCTCCACTTT
TRBJ2-2 TRBV6-5 few NA CASTRSGGELFF TGTGCCAGCACCCGGTCGGGTGGGGAGCTGTTTTTT
TRBJ2-2 TRBV28 NA TRBD1 CASTTGAYPGELFF TGTGCCAGCACCACAGGGGCCTACCCCGGGGAGCTGTTTTTT
TRBJ2-6 TRBV9 NA TRBD2 CASSPSPSGGLGLFSGANVLTF TGTGCCAGCAGCCCCTCACCATCCGGGGGACTAGGCCTGTTCTCTGGGGCCAACGTCCTGACTTTC
TRBJ2-5 TRBV5-1 few TRBD1 CASSQQTGGEQTQYF TGCGCCAGCAGCCAACAAACAGGGGGCGAACAGACCCAGTACTTC
TRBJ2-3 TRBV10-3 NA NA CAISGASSSTDTQYF TGTGCCATCAGTGGCGCAAGCTCTAGCACAGATACGCAGTATTTT
TRBJ1-1 TRBV29-1 NA NA CSVENTGRTSTEAFF TGCAGCGTTGAAAACACAGGGCGGACAAGCACTGAAGCTTTCTTT
TRBJ2-5 TRBV7-9 NA NA CASSLDSAETQYF TGTGCCAGCAGCTTGGACTCGGCCGAGACCCAGTACTTC
TRBJ2-3 TRBV6-4 NA TRBD2 CASSDTTGGADTQYF TGTGCCAGCAGTGACACAACGGGGGGGGCAGATACGCAGTATTTT
TRBJ1-4 TRBV7-8 NA NA CASSSKTPPTNEKLFF TGTGCCAGCAGCTCCAAAACACCCCCAACTAATGAAAAACTGTTTTTT
TRBJ2-2 TRBV27 NA TRBD2 CASTGLAGGGGELFF TGTGCCAGCACGGGACTAGCGGGGGGGGGCGGGGAGCTGTTTTTT
TRBJ1-2 TRBV7-9 few TRBD1 CASSAPGTGGYTF TGTGCCAGCAGCGCCCCGGGGACAGGTGGCTACACCTTC
TRBJ1-1 TRBV4-1 NA NA CASSQGRGTEAFF TGCGCCAGCAGCCAAGGTCGCGGTACTGAAGCTTTCTTT
TRBJ1-2 TRBV20-1 NA NA CSASSHYGYTF TGCAGTGCCTCCTCCCACTATGGCTACACCTTC
TRBJ2-3 TRBV9 NA TRBD2 CASRSVGGGVADTQYF TGTGCCAGCAGGTCCGTGGGCGGGGGTGTGGCAGATACGCAGTATTTT
TRBJ2-1 TRBV10-2 NA TRBD2 CASSESRAGGLVEQFF TGCGCCAGCAGTGAGTCCCGAGCGGGGGGCCTCGTTGAGCAGTTCTTC
TRBJ2-7 TRBV3-1/TRBV3-2 once NA CASSQPGSTYEQYF TGTGCCAGCAGCCAACCGGGGTCAACCTACGAGCAGTACTTC
TRBJ2-2 TRBV5-1 NA TRBD1 CASSYGAGGADTGELFF TGCGCCAGCAGCTACGGGGCAGGGGGCGCGGACACCGGGGAGCTGTTTTTT
TRBJ1-1 TRBV5-1 NA TRBD1 CASSPEDREVEAFF TGCGCCAGCAGCCCGGAAGACAGGGAAGTCGAGGCTTTCTTT
TRBJ1-2 TRBV30 NA TRBD1 CAWSKEQGAIYGYTF TGTGCCTGGAGTAAAGAACAGGGGGCAATCTATGGCTACACCTTC
TRBJ2-2 TRBV7-6 NA TRBD1 CASSQRTGPNTGELFF TGTGCCAGCAGCCAACGGACAGGGCCGAACACCGGGGAGCTGTTTTTT
TRBJ2-7 TRBV6-5 once TRBD1 CASSLGQGRAEQYF TGTGCCAGCAGCCTCGGACAGGGCCGGGCCGAGCAGTACTTC
TRBJ1-1 TRBV6-5 few NA CASRTAETEAFF TGTGCCAGCAGAACAGCGGAGACTGAAGCTTTCTTT
TRBJ2-3 TRBV5-8 NA TRBD2 CASSLEGLAGASGDTQYF TGTGCCAGCAGCTTGGAGGGGCTAGCGGGGGCCTCTGGGGATACGCAGTATTTT
TRBJ2-5 TRBV2 NA TRBD1 CAGTTGTVETQYF TGTGCCGGCACGACAGGGACGGTAGAGACCCAGTACTTC
TRBJ1-1 TRBV5-1 NA NA CASSIGPRVGVTEAFF TGCGCCAGCAGCATTGGCCCCCGGGTAGGGGTGACTGAAGCTTTCTTT
TRBJ1-2 TRBV4-1 NA TRBD1 CASSPTGGGGGYTF TGCGCCAGCAGCCCAACAGGGGGCGGTGGTGGCTACACCTTC
TRBJ1-2 TRBV30 NA TRBD1 CAWETGGDGYTF TGTGCCTGGGAGACAGGGGGCGATGGCTACACCTTC
TRBJ1-5 TRBV18 NA NA CASSPSVGNNQPQHF TGTGCCAGCTCACCCAGTGTGGGCAACAATCAGCCCCAGCATTTT
TRBJ1-2 TRBV11-2 NA TRBD1 CASSLGEPGTAFNYGYTF TGTGCCAGCAGCTTAGGGGAGCCAGGGACAGCCTTTAACTATGGCTACACCTTC
TRBJ2-5 TRBV29-1 NA NA CSVYGVAGTVGTQYF TGCAGCGTTTACGGGGTGGCGGGTACGGTGGGGACCCAGTACTTC
TRBJ1-5 TRBV3-1/TRBV3-2 once NA CASSPDVSNQPQHF TGTGCCAGCAGCCCAGACGTTAGCAATCAGCCCCAGCATTTT
TRBJ1-5 TRBV6-2/TRBV6-3 NA NA CASSADRTYSNQPQHF TGTGCCAGCAGCGCGGACAGAACCTATAGCAATCAGCCCCAGCATTTT
TRBJ1-1 TRBV19 NA TRBD1 CASTTSGTGGTEAFF TGTGCCAGTACCACCTCCGGGACAGGGGGCACTGAAGCTTTCTTT
TRBJ2-3 TRBV13 NA TRBD1 CASSLGPTGGRTDTQYF TGTGCCAGCAGCTTAGGCCCCACAGGGGGGCGCACAGATACGCAGTATTTT